One sample yielded the 8 T cell receptor beta chains listed below, sequenced in a study of cytotoxic CD8 clonotypes in ibrutinib-treated CLL. The protocol was immunoSEQ multiplex PCR, while the TCRdb copy is restricted to in-frame clones and leaves out a portion. The sample has 150,000 or so clones, around 80% seen once; the top ten hold 9.5% to 15%. This specimen was PBMCs, taken after 12 months of ibrutinib treatment. Source of these receptors: a human donor with chronic lymphocytic leukemia.

This clone was seen once. This rearrangement joins TRBV5-1 to TRBJ2-1; TRBD2 agrees at 9 bases. The germline gives CDR1 SGHRS, CDR2 YFSETQ. The CDR3 contains 14 residues. Trimming cost V 2 bases and J 8 bases; bases outside gene matches: 5. The CDR3 sequence: CASSFSGRRDEQFF. As DNA, the CDR3 is TGCGCCAGCAGCTTTAGCGGGAGACGGGATGAGCAGTTCTTC.

The chain recombines TRBV6-6 with TRBJ2-7; no reliable D call. V was cut by 0 bases and J by 2 bases, with 11 bases left in between. Germline assignment: CDR1 MNHNY and CDR2 SVGAGI (reference sequence). The length of the CDR3 is 15 residues. The CDR3, as DNA: TGTGCCAGCAGTTACTCGCCGGCCGCTACCTACGAGCAGTACTTC. Protein product: CASSYSPAATYEQYF.

This chain links TRBV19 with TRBJ1-5; possible D gene TRBD1, 5 bases. The CDR3 totals 15 residues. Trimming removed 6 bases from V and 6 bases from J, with 18 bases in between. Germline V lookup: CDR1 LNHDA, CDR2 SQIVND (reference sequence). CDR3 residues: CASSPLGVGVQPQHF. CDR3 DNA: TGTGCCAGTAGCCCTCTGGGGGTGGGTGTTCAGCCCCAGCATTTT.

This clone came up a few times. The chain has TRBV19 and TRBJ2-7, with D hard to call. V was pared by 3 bases and J by 3 bases, with 9 bases between. Looked up from germline, CDR1 is LNHDA and CDR2 is SQIVND (reference sequence). This CDR3 contains 13 residues. The CDR3 DNA sequence: TGTGCCAGTAGTATGAGTCAGCACTACGAGCAGTACTTC. Translated, it gives CASSMSQHYEQYF.

In its sample, this clone was seen once. The gene calls are TRBV29-1 and TRBJ2-7; perhaps TRBD1 as D (5 bases). Germline CDR1 and CDR2: SQVTM and ANQGSEA. V lost 7 bases and J 6 bases, leaving 16 bases between the germline ends. CDR3 length: 12 amino acids. CDR3 sequence reads: CSARALGAEQYF. The CDR3 nucleotides are TGCAGCGCAAGGGCCTTAGGGGCCGAGCAGTACTTC.

The chain couples TRBV6-5 to TRBJ2-1; possibly TRBD2 for D (5 bases). Germline V lookup: CDR1 MNHEY, CDR2 SVGAGI. Between the trimmed V and J ends, which lost 2 bases and 1 base, there was a span of 12 bases. The CDR3 extends over 16 amino acids. The CDR3, as DNA: TGTGCCAGCAGTTACGTTGGGAGTGGTTCCTACAATGAGCAGTTCTTC. This translates into CASSYVGSGSYNEQFF.

This clone appeared a few times. The rearrangement links TRBV18 to TRBJ2-7, with D possibly matching TRBD1 (6 bases). The CDR3 loop spans 16 amino acids. The V end was cut by 3 bases, the J end by 3 bases, with 18 bases between. From germline, CDR1 is KGHSH and CDR2 LQKENI. Here the CDR3 reads CASSPSVGTFFYEQYF. The DNA of the CDR3 is TGTGCCAGCTCACCGTCGGTTGGGACATTCTTCTACGAGCAGTACTTC. The full variable domain, in which reference TRBV18 and TRBJ2-7 provide the parts outside the CDR3, is NAGVMQNPRHLVRRRGQEARLRCSPMKGHSHVYWYRQLPEEGLKFMVYLQKENIIDESGMPKERFSAEFPKEGPSILRIQQVVRGDSAAYFCASSPSVGTFFYEQYFGPGTRLTVT.

The J gene is TRBJ2-3, the V gene TRBV30, with unresolved D. The CDR3 loop spans 11 amino acids. V lost 0 bases, J lost 6 bases, and 4 bases lay in between. CDR1 is GTSNPN, CDR2 SVGIG, per germline (reference sequence). The CDR3 nucleotides are TGTGCCTGGAGTGTCGTGGATACGCAGTATTTT. It is translated as CAWSVVDTQYF.